The T cell receptor (beta chain) described here comes from a study of blood T cell repertoires in COVID-19. Study in general: The analysed material was cDNA or gDNA that came from T cells, B-cell-depleted T cells, or PBMCs.

Germline-derived CDR1 and CDR2 are SNHLY and FYNNEI. The CDR3 covers 11 residues. Produced via immunoSEQ multiplex PCR; TCRdb's table is partial and in-frame only. The sample includes about 170,000 clones, 86% of them seen just once. V gene TRBV2 combines with J gene TRBJ2-1; tentative D call: TRBD2 (6 bases). The sample consisted of peripheral blood. The sequence was collected from a man between 65 and 79 years old with acute or convalescent COVID-19. The DNA for the CDR3 is TGTGTCGGACTACCCAACAATGAGCAGTTCTTC. It encodes CVGLPNNEQFF. The complete variable domain, with remaining parts taken from reference TRBV2 and TRBJ2-1, reads EPEVTQTPSHQVTQMGQEVILRCVPISNHLYFYWYRQILGQKVEFLVSFYNNEISEKSEIFDDQFSVERPDGSNFTLKIRSTKLEDSAMYFCVGLPNNEQFFGPGTRLTVL.